Here is one TCR beta chain with its context. As yet, its antigen is unknown. This sample is drawn from a study of shared clonotypes between healthy human individuals. Study observations and caveats: Clonotype sharing levels among donors were expected to vary with sequencing depth. Clonotype sharing across several donors was observed for about 5.2% of naive CD4 clonotypes. Large sequencing depth failed to make sorted-subset sequencing complete, rarefaction showed.

The table came from immunoSEQ multiplex PCR; TCRdb's copy has only in-frame clones and leaves some out. The profile shows 650,000 to 750,000 clones, 60% to 80% of them singletons. Unmatched junction bases numbered 8, after V lost 7 bases and J lost 4 bases. There are 15 residues in the CDR3. Germline assignment: CDR1 SGHVS and CDR2 FQNEAQ. Sample: memory CD4+ T cells sorted from blood. Noted subset: CD45RA-negative fraction. The receptor was isolated from a woman under 40 in good health. This chain connects TRBV7-8 to TRBJ1-2, with TRBD1 matching 11 bases. The CDR3 DNA follows: TGTGCCAGCACCGAAACCGGACAGGGGGCCTATGGCTACACCTTC. It translates to CASTETGQGAYGYTF.